A selection of T cell receptor beta chains follows, all from one sample in a study of cytomegalovirus exposure and HLA in healthy donors. The assay was immunoSEQ multiplex PCR, and TCRdb's table has in-frame clones only and misses some. The table shows some 140,000 clones, with around 79% occurring only once. Sequenced sample: PBMCs. The receptor source for this set is a female donor in good health and CMV-seronegative. Both conserved end residues are part of each CDR3. D genes are given only for firm matches. Size is stated for part of the rows, as once, few or many counts, or as a class when the clone is expanded.

D gene | J gene | V gene | clone size | CDR3 DNA | CDR3 protein
TRBD1 | TRBJ1-1 | TRBV11-2 | . | TGTGCCAGCAGCGGACGACAGGGGTACACTGAAGCTTTCTTT | CASSGRQGYTEAFF
. | TRBJ1-6 | TRBV5-4 | . | TGTGCCAGCAGCTTGGCAATAGGAGATTCACCCCTCCACTTT | CASSLAIGDSPLHF
. | TRBJ1-6 | TRBV12-5 | . | TGTGCTAGTGGTTTGGTATACTCGGGGAGGGTATATATGGATTCACCCCTCCACTTT | CASGLVYSGRVYMDSPLHF
TRBD2 | TRBJ2-1 | TRBV6-1 | . | TGTGCCAGCATGACTAGCGGGGGGGTTAATGAGCAGTTCTTC | CASMTSGGVNEQFF
TRBD1 | TRBJ1-5 | TRBV7-2 | . | TGTGCCAGCAGCCTACAGGGGAACAATCAGCCCCAGCATTTT | CASSLQGNNQPQHF
TRBD1 | TRBJ2-1 | TRBV5-1 | . | TGCGCCAGCAGCCGGCGACAGGGGGGTTGGAATGAGCAGTTCTTC | CASSRRQGGWNEQFF
TRBD2 | TRBJ2-7 | TRBV19 | . | TGTGCCAGTAGTATAGGACAGCCGGGACTATATGGCTACGAGCAGTACTTC | CASSIGQPGLYGYEQYF
. | TRBJ1-2 | TRBV30 | medium-sized | TGTGCCTGGACCTATACGGGGGGTGGCTACACCTTC | CAWTYTGGGYTF
. | TRBJ1-1 | TRBV10-3 | . | TGTGCCATCAGTGAGACAGGTAACACTGAAGCTTTCTTT | CAISETGNTEAFF
TRBD1 | TRBJ2-7 | TRBV28 | . | TGTGCCAGCAGTCTGCAACAGGGGACGTACGAGCAGTACTTC | CASSLQQGTYEQYF
TRBD1 | TRBJ1-1 | TRBV5-6 | . | TGTGCCAGCAGCTTGAACAGGGGGAGAACTGAAGCTTTCTTT | CASSLNRGRTEAFF
TRBD2 | TRBJ2-3 | TRBV7-9 | . | TGTGCCAGCAGCCCGACTAGCGGGGTGGATACGCAGTATTTT | CASSPTSGVDTQYF
. | TRBJ2-1 | TRBV11-3 | . | TGTGCCAGCAGCTTACAGAGCCAGCGGAGCTACAATGAGCAGTTCTTC | CASSLQSQRSYNEQFF
. | TRBJ2-4 | TRBV29-1 | . | TGCAGCGTCGAACAAGGCGGGATAGCCAAAAACATTCAGTACTTC | CSVEQGGIAKNIQYF
. | TRBJ1-6 | TRBV27 | few | TGTGCCAGCAGTTTAGGGACAAACCATTATAATTCACCCCTCCACTTT | CASSLGTNHYNSPLHF
TRBD1 | TRBJ1-2 | TRBV6-6 | . | TGTGCCAGCAGTTACAGGGGGCTGGACTATGGCTACACCTTC | CASSYRGLDYGYTF
TRBD2 | TRBJ2-7 | TRBV7-2 | . | TGTGCCAGCAGCTTTGGCGGGGGCGAGCAGTACTTC | CASSFGGGEQYF
. | TRBJ1-6 | TRBV5-1 | . | TGCGCCAGCAGCACCGGCCCGGGTTATAATTCACCCCTCCACTTT | CASSTGPGYNSPLHF
. | TRBJ1-5 | TRBV6-4 | . | TGTGCCAGCAGTGAATACAGGGAATATCAGCCCCAGCATTTT | CASSEYREYQPQHF
TRBD1 | TRBJ1-2 | TRBV4-3 | . | TGCGCCAGCAGCCTGGGACAGGGTGGCTACACCTTC | CASSLGQGGYTF
. | TRBJ2-1 | TRBV29-1 | . | TGCAGCGTTGAGGGCCTGCTGCCACCCAATGAGCAGTTCTTC | CSVEGLLPPNEQFF
. | TRBJ2-7 | TRBV21-1 | . | TGTGCCAGCAGCAAAGGGGGGACAGGGGGCTACGAGCAGTACTTC | CASSKGGTGGYEQYF
TRBD1 | TRBJ2-7 | TRBV30 | once | TGTGCCTGGAGTGGGGACAGGGAAGGCACCTACGAGCAGTACTTC | CAWSGDREGTYEQYF
TRBD1 | TRBJ2-7 | TRBV11-3 | . | TGTGCCAGCAGCTTAGGGCAGGGGGTGACCTACGAGCAGTACTTC | CASSLGQGVTYEQYF